The clone carrying this T cell receptor (beta chain) was picked up a small number of times. Source study methods: By means of reference gene primer amplification, nucleated cell counts were estimated. Repertoires were generated with immunoSEQ multiplex PCR, while TCRdb's copy carries only in-frame clones and drops some. The V and J calls and clone size were taken over from that table, and D and trimming were inferred from the DNA. The sample gives approximately 300,000 clones, 85% to 90% of which show up once; approximately 4.1% is in the top ten. Participants were aged about 18 to 100 years from roughly 25 US areas. Membership in each cohort depended on participant-reported clinical history. Cohort 3 recovered donors had two negative PCRs, clearance, or symptom resolution. This entry belongs to a study of blood T cell repertoires in COVID-19. From germline, CDR1 is SGHNT and CDR2 YYREEE (reference sequence). V lost 3 bases to trimming and J lost 4 bases, with 8 bases between them. CDR3 size: 13 residues.

The chain couples TRBV5-4 to TRBJ2-1; D not certain. This clonotype originated in a man aged 30-40 years who had recovered from COVID-19. The specimen was PBMCs or T cells enriched from blood (not recorded which). As DNA, the CDR3 is TGTGCCAGCAGCTCTATCGTATACAATGAGCAGTTCTTC. It yields the protein CASSSIVYNEQFF.